Listed here are 21 T cell receptor beta chains from one sample, sequenced in a study of blood T cell repertoires in COVID-19. Repertoires were generated with immunoSEQ multiplex PCR, while TCRdb's copy carries only in-frame clones and drops some. The data show approximately 180,000 clones, about 72% seen once. Sequenced: PBMCs or T cells enriched from blood (not recorded which). The receptor set was obtained from a woman in her 50s who had recovered from COVID-19.

The rearrangement uses TRBV5-1 and TRBJ2-1, with 10 bases lining up with TRBD1. Trimming took 0 bases from V and 5 from J; bases not matched to a gene: 2. CDR3 length: 15 residues. The V gene's germline CDR1 is SGHRS and CDR2 YFSETQ. The CDR3 nucleotides read TGCGCCAGCAGCTTGGGTGGACAGGGGGACAATGAGCAGTTCTTC. This gives the protein CASSLGGQGDNEQFF. Full variable domain (rest looked up from reference TRBV5-1 and TRBJ2-1): KAGVTQTPRYLIKTRGQQVTLSCSPISGHRSVSWYQQTPGQGLQFLFEYFSETQRNKGNFPGRFSGRQFSNSRSEMNVSTLELGDSALYLCASSLGGQGDNEQFFGPGTRLTVL.

The genes are TRBV6-5 and TRBJ1-2, with D perhaps TRBD1 (6 bases). The germline V gene encodes CDR1 MNHEY and CDR2 SVGAGI. This CDR3 contains 16 residues. V lost 0 bases and J lost 2, with 13 bases in between. The CDR3 reads CASSYSYRGMNYGYTF. The CDR3 bases are TGTGCCAGCAGTTACTCGTATAGGGGGATGAACTATGGCTACACCTTC.

The chain joins TRBV24-1 to TRBJ2-1; 9 nucleotides line up with TRBD2. The junction had 16 bases not matched to a gene; V was cut back by 3 bases and J by 5 bases. Germline values: CDR1 KGHDR, CDR2 SFDVKD. The CDR3 is 19 residues long. CDR3 bases: TGTGCCACCAGTGATCCGACTAGCGGCAGCAGTTCGCGCGACAATGAGCAGTTCTTC. Its translation is CATSDPTSGSSSRDNEQFF.

The CDR3 nucleotides read TGCGCCAGCAGCCAAGACCCTCCTCCTTACAATGAGCAGTTCTTC. It yields the protein CASSQDPPPYNEQFF. The chain is built from TRBV4-1 and TRBJ2-1, with unresolved D. The CDR3 covers 15 residues. The ends were cut back, 0 bases at V and 4 bases at J, with 10 bases in the middle. CDR1 is MGHRA and CDR2 is YSYEKL in the germline V gene.

The chain is built from TRBV7-2 and TRBJ2-1; D gene unclear. Germline assignment: CDR1 SGHTA and CDR2 FQGNSA. This CDR3 is built from 11 residues. Between the trimmed V and J ends, which lost 8 bases and 3 bases, there was a span of 5 bases. The CDR3 bases are TGTGCCAGCGTAGTCTACAATGAGCAGTTCTTC. This sequence encodes CASVVYNEQFF.

The gene calls are TRBV11-2 and TRBJ2-2; 11 bases match TRBD2. The CDR3 totals 15 residues. The junction had 6 bases not matched to a gene; V was cut back by 5 bases and J by 7 bases. Germline CDR1 and CDR2: SGHAT and FQNNGV. CDR3 in amino acids: CASSGLAGRGGELFF. For the CDR3, the DNA is TGTGCCAGCAGCGGACTAGCGGGCCGAGGCGGGGAGCTGTTTTTT.

The chain joins TRBV29-1 to TRBJ1-1, with D perhaps TRBD1 (6 bases). Germline V gene lookup returns CDR1 SQVTM and CDR2 ANQGSEA. CDR3 length: 14 amino acids. V lost 6 bases and J 0 bases, leaving 14 bases between the germline ends. This CDR3 reads CSVGGQGLNTEAFF. The CDR3, as DNA: TGCAGCGTAGGGGGTCAAGGGTTGAACACTGAAGCTTTCTTT.

This clone appeared once. This chain connects TRBV10-3 to TRBJ2-2; 13 bases are shared with TRBD2. The germline V gene encodes CDR1 ENHRY and CDR2 SYGVKD. This CDR3 has 15 amino acids. The trim removed 7 bases at V and 4 bases at J, leaving 3 bases unmatched. CDR3 region: CAITGLAGATGELFF. DNA for the CDR3: TGTGCCATCACCGGACTAGCGGGAGCCACCGGGGAGCTGTTTTTT.

The DNA of the CDR3 is TGTGCCAGCAGTGGTCCTGGCGGGAGAGGTTACAATGAGCAGTTCTTC. This codes for CASSGPGGRGYNEQFF. The rearrangement joins TRBV25-1 to TRBJ2-1; 7 bases agree with TRBD2. Germline loops: CDR1 MGHDK, CDR2 SYGVNS. V shed 4 bases and J 4 bases; nucleotides not matched to a gene: 10. This CDR3 has 16 amino acids.

The V gene is TRBV14, the J gene TRBJ2-5, with TRBD1 matching 7 bases. The germline V gene encodes CDR1 SGHDN and CDR2 FVKESK. The CDR3 extends over 17 amino acids. J lost 1 base, V lost 0 bases, and 8 bases had no gene match. The CDR3 region is CASSQDRPGGRQETQYF. Written as DNA, the CDR3 is TGTGCCAGCAGCCAAGATAGGCCAGGGGGTCGCCAAGAGACCCAGTACTTC. The whole variable domain, remainder taken from reference TRBV14 and TRBJ2-5, is EAGVTQFPSHSVIEKGQTVTLRCDPISGHDNLYWYRRVMGKEIKFLLHFVKESKQDESGMPNNRFLAERTGGTYSTLKVQPAELEDSGVYFCASSQDRPGGRQETQYFGPGTRLLVL.

The table lists this clone with a count of one. The rearrangement links TRBV2 to TRBJ2-7, with a possible D match to TRBD1 (5 bases). CDR1 and CDR2 (germline): SNHLY, FYNNEI. The CDR3 consists of 12 residues. V was trimmed by 6 bases and J by 3 bases, leaving 9 bases between them. The DNA for the CDR3 is TGTGCCAGCAGGGACAATCTCTACGAGCAGTACTTC. This translates into CASRDNLYEQYF.

The CDR3 sequence is CATRGRENTGELFF. Here the CDR3 DNA reads TGTGCCACCAGGGGCAGGGAGAACACCGGGGAGCTGTTTTTT. The rearrangement uses TRBV15 and TRBJ2-2, with D perhaps TRBD1 (5 bases). The germline gives CDR1 LNHNV, CDR2 YYDKDF (reference sequence). The CDR3 spans 14 residues. Trimming stripped 6 bases from V and 1 base from J, with 9 bases between.

This sequence joins TRBV7-7 and TRBJ2-5, with 11 bases lining up with TRBD2. J gave up 5 bases and V 6 bases, and 8 bases lay outside the gene matches. Germline values: CDR1 SSHAT, CDR2 FNYEAQ (reference sequence). The CDR3 contains 15 residues. The CDR3 protein is CASSSGRAQVETQYF. In DNA form, the CDR3 reads TGTGCCAGCAGTAGCGGGAGGGCCCAGGTGGAGACCCAGTACTTC.

This clone showed up just a few times. V is TRBV18 and J is TRBJ1-5, with D possibly being TRBD1 (6 bases). Trimming shortened V by 2 bases and J by 12 bases, and 14 bases separated the two germline ends. Germline lookup yields CDR1 KGHSH and CDR2 LQKENI. This CDR3 is 13 amino acids long. CDR3 coding DNA: TGTGCCAGCTCACCAAGCCCCAGGGGCGTCCAGCATTTT. Translated, it gives CASSPSPRGVQHF.

The chain recombines TRBV19 with TRBJ2-7; TRBD2 agrees at 8 bases. Losses at the gene ends were 5 bases for V and 3 bases for J; bases not matched to a gene: 12. Germline loops: CDR1 LNHDA, CDR2 SQIVND (reference sequence). This CDR3 contains 16 residues. CDR3 bases: TGTGCCAGTAGTGCTCCAAGCGGGAGTGCCCACTACGAGCAGTACTTC. This sequence encodes CASSAPSGSAHYEQYF.

The J gene is TRBJ1-1, the V gene TRBV5-1; possibly TRBD1 for D (6 bases). In germline, CDR1 is SGHRS, CDR2 YFSETQ. The CDR3 length is 16 residues. The V end lost 5 bases, the J end lost 0 bases, and 17 bases lay between the germline ends. The CDR3 spells CASRAGEGVMNTEAFF. CDR3 nucleotide sequence: TGCGCCAGCAGAGCAGGGGAAGGGGTTATGAACACTGAAGCTTTCTTT.

The J gene is TRBJ2-1, the V gene TRBV5-4; 8 nucleotides agree with TRBD2. The V gene's germline CDR1 is SGHNT and CDR2 YYREEE (reference sequence). The CDR3 is made up of 17 amino acids. The V gene end was trimmed by 0 bases and the J gene end by 9 bases; junction bases not matched to a gene: 14. CDR3 in amino acids: CASSLESGTRALGEQFF. The CDR3 DNA reads TGTGCCAGCAGCTTGGAGTCCGGGACTAGGGCCCTTGGTGAGCAGTTCTTC.

The V and J genes are TRBV4-1 and TRBJ2-1; TRBD1 matches at 12 bases. This CDR3 comprises 15 residues. V dropped 5 bases and J dropped 8; count of bases not matched to a gene: 7. In germline, CDR1 is MGHRA, CDR2 YSYEKL. The DNA for the CDR3 is TGCGCCAGCAGCACGGGACAGGGGGCCGTTCATGAGCAGTTCTTC. It specifies CASSTGQGAVHEQFF.

V gene TRBV7-9 combines with J gene TRBJ2-2; TRBD1 might be the D (5 bases). V lost 1 base and J 1 base, leaving 7 bases between the germline ends. The CDR3 covers 15 residues. Per germline, CDR1 SEHNR and CDR2 FQNEAQ (reference sequence). DNA for the CDR3: TGTGCCAGCAGCTTAGTCCAGGGGAACACCGGGGAGCTGTTTTTT. This encodes CASSLVQGNTGELFF.

The gene calls are TRBV5-1 and TRBJ2-2; 7 bases agree with TRBD2. From germline, CDR1 is SGHRS and CDR2 YFSETQ. The V gene end was trimmed by 0 bases and the J gene end by 1 base; junction bases not matched to a gene: 3. There are 16 residues in the CDR3. The DNA of the CDR3 is TGCGCCAGCAGCTTGGATCCGGGAGGGAACACCGGGGAGCTGTTTTTT. This gives the protein CASSLDPGGNTGELFF.

The chain carries TRBV6-5 and TRBJ2-1, with 7 bases lining up with TRBD2. CDR3 length: 13 amino acids. V shed 6 bases, J shed 4 bases, and the junction held 3 bases outside the gene matches. Germline-derived CDR1 and CDR2 are MNHEY and SVGAGI. The CDR3 is CASRRGGYNEQFF. DNA for the CDR3: TGTGCCAGCAGGCGGGGAGGGTACAATGAGCAGTTCTTC.